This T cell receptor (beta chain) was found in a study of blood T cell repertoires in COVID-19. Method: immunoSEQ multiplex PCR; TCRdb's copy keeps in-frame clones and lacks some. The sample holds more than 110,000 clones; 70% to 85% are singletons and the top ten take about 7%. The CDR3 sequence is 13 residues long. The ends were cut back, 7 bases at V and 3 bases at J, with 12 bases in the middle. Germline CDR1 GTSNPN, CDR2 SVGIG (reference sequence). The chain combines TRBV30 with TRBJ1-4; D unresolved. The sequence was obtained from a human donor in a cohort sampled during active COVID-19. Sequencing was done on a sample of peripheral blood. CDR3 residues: CASRESANEKLFF. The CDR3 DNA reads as TGTGCCTCACGGGAATCAGCTAATGAAAAACTGTTTTTT.